These T cell receptor beta chains were read from a single sample in a study of blood T cell repertoires in COVID-19. Assay: immunoSEQ multiplex PCR; the TCRdb copy retains only in-frame clones and omits some. Of some 390,000 clones in the sample, approximately 89% were seen once. What was sequenced was peripheral blood. The source is a woman in her sixties or seventies with COVID-19, enrolled during active disease. Each CDR3 is given with its conserved first and last residue. A D gene is named only where the DNA matches it firmly. Where a row states a size, it is once, few, many or the class of an expanded clone; other rows omit it.

v_gene,j_gene,d_gene,abundance,CDR3nt,CDR3aa
TRBV6-1,TRBJ1-3,NA,NA,TGTGCCAGCAGTGGACCCCCCGGGAGCTTGGGGGGTGGAAACACCATATATTTT,CASSGPPGSLGGGNTIYF
TRBV2,TRBJ1-2,TRBD1,few,TGTGCCAGCAGGGGGACAGCTAACTATGGCTACACCTTC,CASRGTANYGYTF
TRBV7-8,TRBJ1-5,NA,NA,TGTGCCAGCAGCTTTCAGGTTGATCAGCCCCAGCATTTT,CASSFQVDQPQHF
TRBV7-3,TRBJ2-2,TRBD2,NA,TGTGCCAGCAGCCAGGGGACTAGCGGAAACACCGGGGAGCTGTTTTTT,CASSQGTSGNTGELFF
TRBV9,TRBJ2-7,TRBD1,NA,TGTGCCAGCAGTGCCGGGACAGGGGCCTCCTACGAGCAGTACTTC,CASSAGTGASYEQYF
TRBV28,TRBJ1-2,NA,NA,TGTGCCAGCAGTTTACCCTCCACAGGGCTCTATGGCTACACCTTC,CASSLPSTGLYGYTF
TRBV9,TRBJ1-1,NA,NA,TGTGCCAGCAGCGTAGAGGGTCTTAACGGGGGTGAAGCTTTCTTT,CASSVEGLNGGEAFF
TRBV3-1/TRBV3-2,TRBJ2-1,NA,NA,TGTGCCAGCAGCCAAGCGAGGATCTCCTACAATGAGCAGTTCTTC,CASSQARISYNEQFF
TRBV14,TRBJ2-7,TRBD1,NA,TGTGCCAGCAGCCAATACCCCCGACAGGGGACCTACGAGCAGTACTTC,CASSQYPRQGTYEQYF
TRBV7-9,TRBJ2-7,NA,NA,TGTGCCAGCAGCTTCTACAGGGCTGACGAGCAGTACTTC,CASSFYRADEQYF
TRBV13,TRBJ2-7,TRBD2,NA,TGTGCCAGCAGCTCCGGACTAGCGGGGGCGGGCGAGCAGTACTTC,CASSSGLAGAGEQYF
TRBV7-9,TRBJ1-2,NA,NA,TGTGCCAGCAGCTTCGAGGCTAACTATGGCTACACCTTC,CASSFEANYGYTF
TRBV3-1/TRBV3-2,TRBJ1-1,NA,NA,TGTGCCAGCAGCCCCCCCGGGAACACTGAAGCTTTCTTT,CASSPPGNTEAFF
TRBV7-2,TRBJ1-2,TRBD1,NA,TGTGCCAGCAGCCCTAGAGGACAGGGGATGAGTGGCTACACCTTC,CASSPRGQGMSGYTF
TRBV7-3,TRBJ2-2,TRBD1,few,TGTGCCAGCAGCTTCAGTCACAGGGGAAGCGGGGAGCTGTTTTTT,CASSFSHRGSGELFF
TRBV19,TRBJ1-2,TRBD1,NA,TGTGCCAGTAGTATCCCTGGGACAGGGAGAATGAGGGGCTACACCTTC,CASSIPGTGRMRGYTF
TRBV3-1/TRBV3-2,TRBJ1-2,NA,NA,TGTGCCAGCAGCCCAGGGACAAACTCCTATGGCTACACCTTC,CASSPGTNSYGYTF
TRBV30,TRBJ2-3,TRBD2,NA,TGTGCCTGGAGTGTACAGCGGGGGAGGGGCACAGATACGCAGTATTTT,CAWSVQRGRGTDTQYF
TRBV3-1/TRBV3-2,TRBJ1-3,TRBD1,NA,TGTGCCAGCAGCCAAGGACAGGGAAGAGGAAACACCATATATTTT,CASSQGQGRGNTIYF
TRBV28,TRBJ1-5,TRBD1,NA,TGTGCCAGCAGACAGGGGTCGGGAATTGAGCCCCAGCATTTT,CASRQGSGIEPQHF
TRBV3-1/TRBV3-2,TRBJ1-2,NA,NA,TGTGCCAGCAGCCAAGGGGGGGTTTTAAACTATGGCTACACCTTC,CASSQGGVLNYGYTF
TRBV5-8,TRBJ1-5,NA,NA,TGTGCCAGCAGTCGGGTGGCCATCCAGCCCCAGCATTTT,CASSRVAIQPQHF
TRBV5-6,TRBJ1-1,NA,NA,TGTGCCAGCAGCGCGGGTGGGAGCACTGAAGCTTTCTTT,CASSAGGSTEAFF
TRBV7-2,TRBJ2-3,NA,NA,TGTGCCAGCAGCCGGGGGTACAGAGATACGCAGTATTTT,CASSRGYRDTQYF
TRBV5-1,TRBJ1-1,TRBD1,NA,TGCGCCAGCTCAGGGGGCGCGGGCACTGAAGCTTTCTTT,CASSGGAGTEAFF
TRBV7-9,TRBJ2-2,TRBD1,NA,TGTGCCAGCAGCCCCTGGACAGGTGACACCGGGGAGCTGTTTTTT,CASSPWTGDTGELFF
TRBV5-1,TRBJ1-1,TRBD1,once,TGCGCCAGCACCCTACAGGGGGCAGCTGAAGCTTTCTTT,CASTLQGAAEAFF
TRBV18,TRBJ1-1,TRBD1,once,TGTGCCAGCTCACCGGGACAGGGGAGCACTGAAGCTTTCTTT,CASSPGQGSTEAFF
TRBV10-3,TRBJ1-1,TRBD1,NA,TGTGCCATCGGACAGGGGCCGGGGAACACTGAAGCTTTCTTT,CAIGQGPGNTEAFF
TRBV28,TRBJ1-2,NA,NA,TGTGCCAGCAGACCCGACAGGAACTATGGCTACACCTTC,CASRPDRNYGYTF
TRBV5-6,TRBJ2-7,TRBD1,few,TGTGCCAGCAGCTTGGTAGGCAGGGGGCGCCGGGAGCAGTACTTC,CASSLVGRGRREQYF
TRBV14,TRBJ2-2,NA,once,TGTGCCAGCAGCCCTCTTCGGGGGTCGAACACCGGGGAGCTGTTTTTT,CASSPLRGSNTGELFF
TRBV28,TRBJ1-5,NA,NA,TGTGCCAGCAGTTTCGGTTCGGCGGTTCAGCCCCAGCATTTT,CASSFGSAVQPQHF
TRBV5-1,TRBJ1-2,NA,NA,TGCGCCAGCAGCTTGGCCGTCGGGGGAATCCGTGGCTACACCTTC,CASSLAVGGIRGYTF
TRBV2,TRBJ2-2,TRBD2,once,TGTGCCACCACGGGGGGACGGACCGGGGAGCTGTTTTTT,CATTGGRTGELFF
TRBV30,TRBJ2-2,TRBD1,NA,TGTGCCTGGAGTGCCGGACAGGGAGGAAGGGCCGGGGAGCTGTTTTTT,CAWSAGQGGRAGELFF
TRBV6-5,TRBJ1-5,NA,once,TGTGCCAGCAGAATTCAACAGGGTAATCAGCCCCAGCATTTT,CASRIQQGNQPQHF
TRBV2,TRBJ2-2,NA,once,TGTGCCAGCAGTGCCCGCGGGGCAGGGTTCGGGGAGCTGTTTTTT,CASSARGAGFGELFF
TRBV9,TRBJ1-5,TRBD1,NA,TGTGCCAGCAGCGTAGAGAGACGAGGGGACAGCCATCAGCCCCAGCATTTT,CASSVERRGDSHQPQHF
TRBV28,TRBJ1-4,TRBD1,NA,TGTGCCAGCAGTTTTCACCAGGGGGCGCGAGGGAAACTGTTTTTT,CASSFHQGARGKLFF
TRBV5-1,TRBJ2-7,NA,NA,TGCGCCAGCAGCAAGGGGAACGTCTACGAGCAGTACTTC,CASSKGNVYEQYF
TRBV7-6,TRBJ2-3,TRBD2,NA,TGTGCCAGCAGCTTGGGACTAGCGGGGGGGACTGCTAGCACAGATACGCAGTATTTT,CASSLGLAGGTASTDTQYF
TRBV6-5,TRBJ1-1,TRBD1,NA,TGTGCCAGCCAGGGGGCCACTGAAGCTTTCTTT,CASQGATEAFF
TRBV10-3,TRBJ2-3,NA,NA,TGTGCCGTACAAAGGGAGTACAGCGATACGCAGTATTTT,CAVQREYSDTQYF
TRBV7-3,TRBJ2-1,TRBD2,NA,TGTGCCAGCAGCTTAGGGGCTAGCGGTCGTGAGCAGTTCTTC,CASSLGASGREQFF
TRBV25-1,TRBJ2-7,TRBD1,NA,TGTGCCAGCAGTCTAAACCCGACAGGGGACTACGAGCAGTACTTC,CASSLNPTGDYEQYF